A selection of T cell receptor beta chains follows, all from one sample in a study of a mutant IDH1 vaccine in newly diagnosed glioma. The protocol was immunoSEQ multiplex PCR, while the TCRdb copy is restricted to in-frame clones and leaves out a portion. Here the sample spans roughly 32,000 clones, roughly 75% being singletons. These receptors are not linked to any known antigen. Sequencing used PBMCs, obtained from a glioma patient whose treatment included an IDH1 peptide vaccine. The source is a man aged 35-49 years with glioma. Some clones in this sample may be carry-over from other donors' samples. Both conserved end residues are part of each CDR3. The D gene is left open where the match is weak. Size values are once, few and many counts, or a class for expanded clones, and some rows have none.

TRBV6-5	NA	TRBJ2-2	NA	CASSYETGPNTGELFF	TGTGCCAGCAGTTACGAAACAGGGCCCAACACCGGGGAGCTGTTTTTT
TRBV4-1	TRBD2	TRBJ2-1	NA	CASSRGIARGGSYNEQFF	TGCGCCAGCAGCCGGGGAATCGCGCGGGGGGGCTCCTACAATGAGCAGTTCTTC
TRBV5-5	NA	TRBJ1-5	NA	CASSHVNQPQHF	TGTGCCAGCAGCCACGTCAATCAGCCCCAGCATTTT
TRBV2	NA	TRBJ2-2	NA	CASNRAGELFF	TGTGCCAGCAACAGGGCCGGGGAGCTGTTTTTT
TRBV19	NA	TRBJ1-6	NA	CASSMNSPLHF	TGTGCCAGTAGTATGAATTCACCCCTCCACTTT
TRBV10-3	TRBD1	TRBJ1-3	NA	CAISEFWGQGISGNTIYF	TGTGCCATCAGTGAGTTTTGGGGACAGGGCATCTCTGGAAACACCATATATTTT
TRBV10-3	TRBD1	TRBJ1-1	once	CAIRGTENTEAFF	TGTGCCATCAGGGGGACAGAGAACACTGAAGCTTTCTTT
TRBV27	TRBD1	TRBJ2-5	NA	CASSLGTDLETQYF	TGTGCCAGCAGTTTGGGGACAGATTTAGAGACCCAGTACTTC
TRBV18	TRBD1	TRBJ1-2	NA	CASSTDRVGGYTF	TGTGCCAGCTCAACGGACAGGGTAGGGGGCTACACCTTC
TRBV19	NA	TRBJ1-5	NA	CASSIWRASNQPQHF	TGTGCCAGTAGTATTTGGAGGGCCAGCAATCAGCCCCAGCATTTT
TRBV4-1	TRBD1	TRBJ1-5	NA	CASSQGAGGANQPQHF	TGCGCCAGCAGCCAAGGGGCAGGGGGCGCGAATCAGCCCCAGCATTTT
TRBV19	NA	TRBJ2-2	once	CASSVGTARSGELFF	TGTGCCAGTAGTGTAGGGACGGCAAGATCCGGGGAGCTGTTTTTT
TRBV29-1	NA	TRBJ1-5	medium-sized	CSVEVGRAFPCSSNQPQHF	TGCAGCGTTGAAGTCGGCAGGGCGTTCCCCTGCTCCAGCAATCAGCCCCAGCATTTT
TRBV7-9	NA	TRBJ2-5	once	CASSPVEETQYF	TGTGCCAGCAGCCCTGTAGAAGAGACTCAGTACTTC
TRBV7-6	TRBD1	TRBJ2-7	NA	CASSPDRAASYEQYF	TGTGCCAGCAGCCCCGACAGGGCAGCCTCCTACGAGCAGTACTTC
TRBV25-1	NA	TRBJ2-3	NA	CASSVGQGRSLSTDTQYF	TGTGCCAGCAGTGTTGGGCAGGGCAGGTCCCTTAGCACAGATACGCAGTATTTT
TRBV7-9	NA	TRBJ2-7	NA	CASSRDLSGEQYF	TGTGCCAGCAGCCGGGACCTAAGTGGCGAGCAGTACTTC
TRBV19	NA	TRBJ1-2	once	CASSVGSGLANYGYTF	TGTGCCAGTAGTGTGGGGTCAGGCCTAGCTAACTATGGCTACACCTTC
TRBV2	NA	TRBJ1-5	NA	CASSAGRGPEPQHF	TGTGCCAGCAGTGCTGGACGGGGGCCCGAGCCCCAGCATTTT
TRBV5-1	NA	TRBJ2-7	NA	CASSLVGGWDEQYF	TGCGCCAGCAGCTTGGTTGGAGGGTGGGACGAGCAGTACTTC
TRBV5-1	TRBD1	TRBJ2-7	NA	CASSSSRDRSYEQYF	TGCGCCAGCAGCTCGAGCCGGGACAGATCCTACGAGCAGTACTTC
TRBV6-5	TRBD1	TRBJ2-7	NA	CASSYGRQGYEQYF	TGTGCCAGCAGTTACGGGAGACAGGGCTACGAGCAGTACTTC
TRBV10-3	NA	TRBJ1-1	NA	CARSVGEDTEAFF	TGTGCCCGATCCGTTGGGGAGGACACTGAAGCTTTCTTT
TRBV9	NA	TRBJ1-1	few	CASSVGRNTEAFF	TGTGCCAGCAGCGTTGGCAGGAACACTGAAGCTTTCTTT
TRBV4-1	TRBD1	TRBJ2-7	NA	CASSQVGTGSSYEQYF	TGCGCCAGCAGCCAAGTCGGGACAGGGTCCTCCTACGAGCAGTACTTC
TRBV29-1	NA	TRBJ2-7	NA	CSVEMGGGIGEQYF	TGCAGCGTTGAAATGGGGGGCGGAATAGGTGAGCAGTACTTC
TRBV30	NA	TRBJ1-3	NA	CAWNLGGGGGNTIYF	TGTGCCTGGAATCTCGGTGGTGGTGGGGGAAACACCATATATTTT
TRBV5-1	NA	TRBJ2-1	NA	CASSFPGAGLDEQFF	TGCGCCAGCAGCTTTCCGGGGGCGGGATTGGATGAGCAGTTCTTC
TRBV7-8	TRBD2	TRBJ2-3	NA	CASSSREPTSLYF	TGTGCCAGCAGCTCCAGGGAACCGACTAGCCTGTATTTT